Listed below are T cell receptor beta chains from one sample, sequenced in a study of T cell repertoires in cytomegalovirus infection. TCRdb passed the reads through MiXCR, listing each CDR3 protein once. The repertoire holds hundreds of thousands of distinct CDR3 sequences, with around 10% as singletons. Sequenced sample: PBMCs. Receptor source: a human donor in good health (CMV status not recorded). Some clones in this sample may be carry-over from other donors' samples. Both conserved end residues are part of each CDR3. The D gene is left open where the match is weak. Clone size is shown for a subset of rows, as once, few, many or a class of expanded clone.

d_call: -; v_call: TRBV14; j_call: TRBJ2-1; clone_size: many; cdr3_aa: CASSFGSDLLYNEQFF; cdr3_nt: TGTGCCAGCAGCTTCGGGTCGGATCTTCTATACAATGAGCAGTTCTTC
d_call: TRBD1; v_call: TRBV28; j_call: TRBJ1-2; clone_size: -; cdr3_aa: CASGTDYGYTF; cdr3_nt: TGTGCCAGCGGGACAGACTATGGCTACACCTTC
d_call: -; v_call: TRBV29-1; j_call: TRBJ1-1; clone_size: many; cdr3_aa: CSVAKDGQTEAFF; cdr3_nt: TGCAGCGTTGCCAAGGACGGACAGACTGAAGCTTTCTTT
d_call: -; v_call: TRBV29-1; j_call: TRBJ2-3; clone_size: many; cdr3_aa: CSVATTSTDTQYF; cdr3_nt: TGCAGCGTTGCCACGACTAGCACAGATACGCAGTATTTT
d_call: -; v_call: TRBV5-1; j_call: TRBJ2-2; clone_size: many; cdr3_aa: CASSFLRSGELFF; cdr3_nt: TGCGCCAGCAGCTTTCTCCGATCGGGGGAGCTGTTTTTT
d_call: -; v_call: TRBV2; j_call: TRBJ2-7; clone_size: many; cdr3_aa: CASRLTGEYYEQYF; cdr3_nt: TGTGCCAGCAGGCTGACGGGCGAATACTACGAGCAGTACTTC
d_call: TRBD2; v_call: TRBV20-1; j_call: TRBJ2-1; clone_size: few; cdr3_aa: CSARSGGDYNEQFF; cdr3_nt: TGCAGTGCTCGGAGCGGGGGGGACTACAATGAGCAGTTCTTC
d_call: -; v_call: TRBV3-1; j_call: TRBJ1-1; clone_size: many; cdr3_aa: CASSQVVGREAFF; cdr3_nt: TGTGCCAGCAGCCAAGTGGTGGGGAGAGAAGCTTTCTTT
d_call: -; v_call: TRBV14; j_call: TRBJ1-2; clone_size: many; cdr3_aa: CASSQSGDSYGYTF; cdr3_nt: TGTGCCAGCAGCCAATCCGGGGATTCCTATGGCTACACCTTC
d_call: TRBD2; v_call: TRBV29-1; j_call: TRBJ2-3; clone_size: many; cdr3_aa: CSVRGGSTSTDTQYF; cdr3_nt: TGCAGCGTTCGGGGGGGGAGTACTAGCACAGATACGCAGTATTTT
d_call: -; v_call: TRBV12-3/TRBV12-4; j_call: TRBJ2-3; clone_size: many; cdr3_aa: CASSLARLASTDTQYF; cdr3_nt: TGTGCCAGCAGTTTAGCGAGATTAGCCAGTACAGATACGCAGTATTTT
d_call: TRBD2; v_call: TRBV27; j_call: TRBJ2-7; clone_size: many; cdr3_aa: CASRIPRGGKSYEQYF; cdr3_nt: TGTGCCAGCAGAATCCCTAGGGGAGGGAAAAGCTACGAGCAGTACTTC
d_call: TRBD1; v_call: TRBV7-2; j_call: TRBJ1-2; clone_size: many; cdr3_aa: CASSQMGLQGLLFYGYTF; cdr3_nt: TGTGCCAGCAGCCAGATGGGACTACAGGGGCTCCTTTTCTATGGCTACACCTTC
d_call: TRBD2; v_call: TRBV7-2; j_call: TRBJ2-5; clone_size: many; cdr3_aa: CASSLDGTSVGETQYF; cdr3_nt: TGTGCCAGCAGCTTAGATGGGACTAGCGTTGGGGAGACCCAGTACTTC
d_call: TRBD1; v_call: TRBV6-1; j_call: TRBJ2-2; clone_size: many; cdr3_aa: CATRTGAFGELFF; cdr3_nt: TGTGCCACCAGGACAGGGGCTTTCGGGGAGCTGTTTTTT
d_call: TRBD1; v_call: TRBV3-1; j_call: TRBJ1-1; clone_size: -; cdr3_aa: CASSRTGPVEAFF; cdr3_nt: TGTGCCAGCAGCCGGACAGGGCCGGTTGAAGCTTTCTTT
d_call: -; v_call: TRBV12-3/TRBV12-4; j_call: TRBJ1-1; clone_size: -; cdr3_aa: CASTPGVNTEAFF; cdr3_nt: TGTGCCAGCACCCCAGGCGTGAACACTGAAGCTTTCTTT
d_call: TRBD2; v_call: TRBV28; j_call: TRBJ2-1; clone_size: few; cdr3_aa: CASSPPSIAGGPQQFF; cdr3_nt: TGTGCCAGCAGTCCACCGTCTATAGCGGGGGGCCCCCAGCAGTTCTTC
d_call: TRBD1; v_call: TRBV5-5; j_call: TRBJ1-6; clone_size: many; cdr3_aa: CASRSDRGNSPLHF; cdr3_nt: TGTGCCAGCCGTTCGGACAGGGGTAATTCACCCCTCCACTTT
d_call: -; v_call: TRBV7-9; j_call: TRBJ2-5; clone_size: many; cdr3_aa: CASSFRGSENQYF; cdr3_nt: TGTGCCAGCAGCTTTAGAGGGTCGGAGAACCAGTACTTC
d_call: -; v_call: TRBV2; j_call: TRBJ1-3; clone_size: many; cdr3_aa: CASSEVGGRDTIYF; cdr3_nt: TGTGCCAGCAGTGAAGTCGGTGGACGGGACACCATATATTTT
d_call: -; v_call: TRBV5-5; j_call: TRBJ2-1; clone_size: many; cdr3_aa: CASTPSGGMDEQFF; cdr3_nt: TGTGCCAGCACCCCAAGTGGGGGAATGGATGAGCAGTTCTTC
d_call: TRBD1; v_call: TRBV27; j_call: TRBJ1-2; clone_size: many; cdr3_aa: CASSSLVGTGRNGYTF; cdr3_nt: TGTGCCAGCAGTTCATTGGTTGGGACAGGGAGGAATGGCTACACCTTC
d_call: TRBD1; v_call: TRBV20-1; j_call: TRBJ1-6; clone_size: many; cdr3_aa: CSAPQGQGNSPLHF; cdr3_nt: TGCAGTGCTCCCCAGGGACAGGGAAATTCACCCCTCCACTTT
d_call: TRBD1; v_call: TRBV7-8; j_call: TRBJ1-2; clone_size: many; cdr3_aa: CASSLAKGQGFSYF; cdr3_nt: TGTGCCAGCAGCTTAGCGAAGGGACAGGGCTTTAGTTACTTC
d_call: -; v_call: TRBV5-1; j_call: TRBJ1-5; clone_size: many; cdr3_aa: CASSLEGRDNQPQHF; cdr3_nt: TGCGCCAGCAGCTTGGAAGGGAGGGACAATCAGCCCCAGCATTTT
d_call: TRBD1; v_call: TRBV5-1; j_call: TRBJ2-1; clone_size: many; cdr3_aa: CASTFQGAGYNEQFF; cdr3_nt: TGCGCCAGCACCTTCCAGGGGGCAGGTTACAATGAGCAGTTCTTC
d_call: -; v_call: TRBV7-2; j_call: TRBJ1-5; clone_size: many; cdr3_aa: CASSSGGSNQPQHF; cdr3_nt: TGTGCCAGCAGCTCCGGAGGAAGCAATCAGCCCCAGCATTTT